The rows below give T cell receptor beta chains drawn from one sample of a study of blood T cells in healthy people across ages. TCRdb processed the 5' RACE reads anew with MiXCR; each CDR3 protein has one entry. The profile shows about 640,000 distinct CDR3 sequences, 25% to 30% of them singletons. Input material: blood. Receptors originate from a woman older than 75 in good health. Both conserved end residues are part of each CDR3. The order of the fields is CDR3 DNA, CDR3 protein, J gene, clone size, V gene, D gene. The D gene is left open where the match is weak. The size entry is marked missing in some rows and otherwise reads once, few, many or a size class.

cdr3_nt: TGCAGTGCCTCCTCCGGGGGCCGGGGTCAGCCCCAGCATTTT; cdr3_aa: CSASSGGRGQPQHF; j_call: TRBJ1-5; clone_size: many; v_call: TRBV20-1; d_call: -
cdr3_nt: TGTGCCACCAGCAGAGATTTGGGGCCCGGGACAAAACTGTTTTTT; cdr3_aa: CATSRDLGPGTKLFF; j_call: TRBJ1-4; clone_size: -; v_call: TRBV15; d_call: -
cdr3_nt: TGCAGTGCTAGAGAGGGAGGGGGGACCCAGTACTTC; cdr3_aa: CSAREGGGTQYF; j_call: TRBJ2-5; clone_size: many; v_call: TRBV20-1; d_call: -
cdr3_nt: TGCGCCAGCAGCCCAAGCCCCAGGGTTGAGCAGTTCTTC; cdr3_aa: CASSPSPRVEQFF; j_call: TRBJ2-1; clone_size: -; v_call: TRBV5-1; d_call: -
cdr3_nt: TGTGCCAGCAGACTGTGGGAAAATTCACCCCTCCACTTT; cdr3_aa: CASRLWENSPLHF; j_call: TRBJ1-6; clone_size: -; v_call: TRBV6-2/TRBV6-3; d_call: -
cdr3_nt: TGCAGTGCTAGACAGGTGAACACTGAAGCTTTCTTT; cdr3_aa: CSARQVNTEAFF; j_call: TRBJ1-1; clone_size: few; v_call: TRBV20-1; d_call: -
cdr3_nt: TGTGCCAGCAGTTACTCTACCAGAGCTGAAGCTTTCTTT; cdr3_aa: CASSYSTRAEAFF; j_call: TRBJ1-1; clone_size: many; v_call: TRBV6-5; d_call: -
cdr3_nt: TGTGCCTGGAGTGTAAGGGGGGGGGCTGAAGCTTTCTTT; cdr3_aa: CAWSVRGGAEAFF; j_call: TRBJ1-1; clone_size: few; v_call: TRBV30; d_call: -
cdr3_nt: TGCAGTGCCTTTCGGGGGGATCAGCCCCAGCATTTT; cdr3_aa: CSAFRGDQPQHF; j_call: TRBJ1-5; clone_size: many; v_call: TRBV20-1; d_call: -
cdr3_nt: TGTGCCAGCAGCGCCCAGTCCTACAATGAGCAGTTCTTC; cdr3_aa: CASSAQSYNEQFF; j_call: TRBJ2-1; clone_size: many; v_call: TRBV9; d_call: -
cdr3_nt: TGTGCCAGTAGATTGGGGGGACTCCAGAACACCGGGGAGCTGTTTTTT; cdr3_aa: CASRLGGLQNTGELFF; j_call: TRBJ2-2; clone_size: -; v_call: TRBV19; d_call: -
cdr3_nt: TGTGCCAGCGGCCCGGGACAGGGGATTTTGGGCACCGGGGAGCTGTTTTTT; cdr3_aa: CASGPGQGILGTGELFF; j_call: TRBJ2-2; clone_size: -; v_call: TRBV12-3/TRBV12-4; d_call: TRBD1
cdr3_nt: TGTGCCAGCAGCTGGGGACTAGCGGGGGGAGTGTACGAGCAGTACTTC; cdr3_aa: CASSWGLAGGVYEQYF; j_call: TRBJ2-7; clone_size: many; v_call: TRBV7-2; d_call: TRBD2
cdr3_nt: TGCAGTGCTATAACCCGGGGGGATGGCTACACCTTC; cdr3_aa: CSAITRGDGYTF; j_call: TRBJ1-2; clone_size: many; v_call: TRBV20-1; d_call: -
cdr3_nt: TGCAGCGTTGGGGGGACAGGGTCCTACAATGAGCAGTACTTC; cdr3_aa: CSVGGTGSYNEQYF; j_call: TRBJ2-7; clone_size: -; v_call: TRBV29-1; d_call: TRBD1
cdr3_nt: TGCGCCAGCAGCCAAGTGGCAGGGGAATATGGCTACACCTTC; cdr3_aa: CASSQVAGEYGYTF; j_call: TRBJ1-2; clone_size: many; v_call: TRBV4-1; d_call: -
cdr3_nt: TGTGCCATCAGTGGCCCCACTTATGGCTACACCTTC; cdr3_aa: CAISGPTYGYTF; j_call: TRBJ1-2; clone_size: many; v_call: TRBV10-3; d_call: -
cdr3_nt: TGTGCCAGCAGCCTGGGACAGTATTATAGCTACACCTTC; cdr3_aa: CASSLGQYYSYTF; j_call: TRBJ1-2; clone_size: many; v_call: TRBV7-2; d_call: TRBD1
cdr3_nt: TGTGCCAGCAGGGGCCCTTTAGCCAAAAACATTCAGTACTTC; cdr3_aa: CASRGPLAKNIQYF; j_call: TRBJ2-4; clone_size: many; v_call: TRBV28; d_call: -
cdr3_nt: TGTGCCAGCAGTTTATTATGGTTGGACACCACCCACTGGGGGGAGCAGTACTTC; cdr3_aa: CASSLLWLDTTHWGEQYF; j_call: TRBJ2-7; clone_size: -; v_call: TRBV28; d_call: -
cdr3_nt: TGTGCCAGCGGGCTAGCCTCGGGACTTGAGACCCAGTACTTC; cdr3_aa: CASGLASGLETQYF; j_call: TRBJ2-5; clone_size: -; v_call: TRBV7-2; d_call: -
cdr3_nt: TGTGCCAGCAGCTTCGGGACAGGGGTCTTGGAGACCCAGTACTTC; cdr3_aa: CASSFGTGVLETQYF; j_call: TRBJ2-5; clone_size: many; v_call: TRBV5-5; d_call: TRBD1
cdr3_nt: TGTGCCAGCAGCTCCGACATTAAGGGCCGACCCTACAATGAGCAGTACTTC; cdr3_aa: CASSSDIKGRPYNEQYF; j_call: TRBJ2-7; clone_size: few; v_call: TRBV5-6; d_call: -
cdr3_nt: TGTGCCAGCAGCAAAACTCGGAGGACAGGGGTAGGGTATTCACCCCTCCACTTT; cdr3_aa: CASSKTRRTGVGYSPLHF; j_call: TRBJ1-6; clone_size: many; v_call: TRBV21-1; d_call: -
cdr3_nt: TGTGCCAGCAGTTCAACGGGGTCCTTAACCTACGAGCAGTACTTC; cdr3_aa: CASSSTGSLTYEQYF; j_call: TRBJ2-7; clone_size: few; v_call: TRBV6-6; d_call: -
cdr3_nt: TGTGCCAACCCTTTTCGAGTAACTGCTGGCACAGAAGCTTTCTTT; cdr3_aa: CANPFRVTAGTEAFF; j_call: TRBJ1-1; clone_size: -; v_call: TRBV6-5; d_call: -
cdr3_nt: TGTGCCAGTAAGGCCGGCCTAAGGGGCAATCAGCCCCAGCATTTT; cdr3_aa: CASKAGLRGNQPQHF; j_call: TRBJ1-5; clone_size: once; v_call: TRBV19; d_call: -
cdr3_nt: TGTGCCAGTAGTCCAGACAGGGTAGGCGGGGAGCTGTTTTTT; cdr3_aa: CASSPDRVGGELFF; j_call: TRBJ2-2; clone_size: few; v_call: TRBV19; d_call: TRBD1
cdr3_nt: TGTGCCAGCAGCCCCGGGGGGACTCGCTCTAACTATGGCTACACCTTC; cdr3_aa: CASSPGGTRSNYGYTF; j_call: TRBJ1-2; clone_size: many; v_call: TRBV6-2/TRBV6-3; d_call: -
cdr3_nt: TGTGCCAGCAGCCGCGGGGCGGGGGATGGCTACACCTTC; cdr3_aa: CASSRGAGDGYTF; j_call: TRBJ1-2; clone_size: many; v_call: TRBV3-1; d_call: -
cdr3_nt: TGTGCCAGCAGTTTCCCCAAAAACATTCAGTACTTC; cdr3_aa: CASSFPKNIQYF; j_call: TRBJ2-4; clone_size: -; v_call: TRBV28; d_call: -
cdr3_nt: TGCAGTGCCCCGGGACAGGGACCCGAGCAGTACTTC; cdr3_aa: CSAPGQGPEQYF; j_call: TRBJ2-7; clone_size: -; v_call: TRBV20-1; d_call: TRBD1
cdr3_nt: TGTGCCAGCAGCTTAGGGTCTGGGACACAGTACGAGCAGTACTTC; cdr3_aa: CASSLGSGTQYEQYF; j_call: TRBJ2-7; clone_size: -; v_call: TRBV7-2; d_call: -
cdr3_nt: TGTGCCAGCAGCTTACCCTCTAGCGGGGTGGAGACCCAGTACTTC; cdr3_aa: CASSLPSSGVETQYF; j_call: TRBJ2-5; clone_size: many; v_call: TRBV7-2; d_call: TRBD2
cdr3_nt: TGTGCCAGCAGCGAACCCCCGGGACAGGGGACCGGGGAGCTGTTTTTT; cdr3_aa: CASSEPPGQGTGELFF; j_call: TRBJ2-2; clone_size: few; v_call: TRBV6-6; d_call: TRBD1
cdr3_nt: TGTGCCACCAGTGAGGCCAACGGGGAGACCCAGTACTTC; cdr3_aa: CATSEANGETQYF; j_call: TRBJ2-5; clone_size: many; v_call: TRBV24-1; d_call: -
cdr3_nt: TGTGCCAGCAGAAAGGGGGCGATCACCTACGAGCAGTACTTC; cdr3_aa: CASRKGAITYEQYF; j_call: TRBJ2-7; clone_size: many; v_call: TRBV21-1; d_call: -
cdr3_nt: TGTGCCAGCAGTCCGCCAAGGGGGGGCCTGGAGACCCAGTACTTC; cdr3_aa: CASSPPRGGLETQYF; j_call: TRBJ2-5; clone_size: -; v_call: TRBV25-1; d_call: -
cdr3_nt: TGTGCCAGCAGCTTGGGCTCCGGCGGGGACATGAACTCCTACAATGAGCAGTTCTTC; cdr3_aa: CASSLGSGGDMNSYNEQFF; j_call: TRBJ2-1; clone_size: -; v_call: TRBV7-9; d_call: -
cdr3_nt: TGCGCCAGCAGCCAAGTCGTAAGGAACACCGGGGAGCTGTTTTTT; cdr3_aa: CASSQVVRNTGELFF; j_call: TRBJ2-2; clone_size: few; v_call: TRBV4-3; d_call: -
cdr3_nt: TGTGCCAGCCGAATCAGCTCGGGGATGAACACTGAAGCTTTCTTT; cdr3_aa: CASRISSGMNTEAFF; j_call: TRBJ1-1; clone_size: -; v_call: TRBV6-5; d_call: -
cdr3_nt: TGTGCCAGTAGTATCCCCCAGGGTCTGAACACTGAAGCTTTCTTT; cdr3_aa: CASSIPQGLNTEAFF; j_call: TRBJ1-1; clone_size: -; v_call: TRBV19; d_call: -
cdr3_nt: TGCAGCGTTGAAAACAGGGAACTAGCCGAGCAGTACTTC; cdr3_aa: CSVENRELAEQYF; j_call: TRBJ2-7; clone_size: -; v_call: TRBV29-1; d_call: -
cdr3_nt: TGTGCCAGCAGCCCCCTTCCAGGGGCGGACACCGGGGAGCTGTTTTTT; cdr3_aa: CASSPLPGADTGELFF; j_call: TRBJ2-2; clone_size: -; v_call: TRBV14; d_call: -
cdr3_nt: TGTGCCAGCAGTCCCGGGGTCAAACAGGGGAAAGCTTTCTTT; cdr3_aa: CASSPGVKQGKAFF; j_call: TRBJ1-1; clone_size: -; v_call: TRBV28; d_call: TRBD1
cdr3_nt: TGTGCCAGCAGCGTAGTACCGGTCTCTTTGGCCTACAATGAGCAGTTCTTC; cdr3_aa: CASSVVPVSLAYNEQFF; j_call: TRBJ2-1; clone_size: -; v_call: TRBV9; d_call: -
cdr3_nt: TGTGCCAGCAGCTTAGGAATTAGCGGCAGCACAGATACGCAGTATTTT; cdr3_aa: CASSLGISGSTDTQYF; j_call: TRBJ2-3; clone_size: many; v_call: TRBV7-2; d_call: -
cdr3_nt: TGTGCCAGCAGCCGGGACAGGGGTAATGAAAAACTGTTTTTT; cdr3_aa: CASSRDRGNEKLFF; j_call: TRBJ1-4; clone_size: many; v_call: TRBV7-6; d_call: TRBD1
cdr3_nt: TGTGCCAGCACCGCCATCCTCTATAATTCACCCCTCCACTTT; cdr3_aa: CASTAILYNSPLHF; j_call: TRBJ1-6; clone_size: many; v_call: TRBV12-3/TRBV12-4; d_call: -
cdr3_nt: TGTGCCACCAGCAGAGCATGGGAGTGGGCTCAGTCTAGCACAGATACGCAGTATTTT; cdr3_aa: CATSRAWEWAQSSTDTQYF; j_call: TRBJ2-3; clone_size: many; v_call: TRBV15; d_call: -